Shown below are 22 T cell receptor beta chains from a single sample sequenced in a study of T cells after yellow fever vaccination. TCRdb analysed the 5' RACE reads with MiXCR anew, one entry per CDR3 protein. This sample has 300,000 to 400,000 distinct CDR3 sequences; more than 5.5% occur once, and the top ten carry about 15%. The starting material was PBMCs, obtained 5 days after the yellow fever booster vaccination. The receptors were gathered from a man aged 25 to 40 who received the YFV17D yellow fever vaccine.

This clonotype was counted only a few times. In DNA, the CDR3 is TGTGCCATCAGTGAAGGACAGGGTTCCTACGAGCAGTACTTC. As protein: CAISEGQGSYEQYF. The chain couples TRBV10-3 to TRBJ2-7; 8 bases match TRBD1. V was pared by 3 bases and J by 1 base, with 2 bases of the junction left unmatched. This CDR3 has 14 residues. The V gene's germline CDR1 is ENHRY and CDR2 SYGVKD.

This clonotype was seen ten or more times. This rearrangement joins TRBV6-1 to TRBJ2-5; D is ambiguous. V shed 6 bases and J shed 5 bases, with 22 bases lying between them. The CDR3 covers 16 residues. The germline gives CDR1 MNHNS, CDR2 SASEGT. As DNA, the CDR3 is TGTGCCAGCAGAAGGTCCCTTTCAGGCTTAATGGAGACCCAGTACTTC. The encoded protein is CASRRSLSGLMETQYF.

Regarding this clonotype: Just one base apart from a much larger clone, this may be a read error. V is TRBV5-6 and J is TRBJ2-5; tentative D call: TRBD2 (5 bases). This CDR3 is built from 15 residues. CDR1 and CDR2 (germline): SGHDT, YYEEEE. The DNA for the CDR3 is TGTGTCAGCAGCTTGGACCGACTACTCCAAGAGACCCAGTACTTC. This sequence encodes CVSSLDRLLQETQYF.

The genes are TRBV5-1 and TRBJ2-2, with TRBD1 as a possible D gene (5 bases). Looked up from germline, CDR1 is SGHRS and CDR2 is YFSETQ. The germline V and J ends were trimmed by 7 bases and 9 bases, with 22 bases remaining between them. This CDR3 is built from 15 residues. The CDR3 DNA is TGCGCCAGCCAGCGAGTGCAGGGTGATACCCGGGAGCTGTTTTTT. Protein: CASQRVQGDTRELFF.

This clonotype has ten or more counts. DNA of the CDR3: TGTGCCAGCAGCCGAATCGGAGAGACCCAGTACTTC. It encodes CASSRIGETQYF. This sequence joins TRBV5-6 and TRBJ2-5; D is undetermined. The ends were cut back, 4 bases at V and 4 bases at J, with 8 bases in the middle. The CDR3 consists of 12 residues. Germline CDR1 SGHDT, CDR2 YYEEEE. Drawing the rest from reference TRBV5-6 and TRBJ2-5, the complete variable domain is DAGVTQSPTHLIKTRGQQVTLRCSPKSGHDTVSWYQQALGQGPQFIFQYYEEEERQRGNFPDRFSGHQFPNYSSELNVNALLLGDSALYLCASSRIGETQYFGPGTRLLVL.

This clonotype was counted only a few times. V gene TRBV18 combines with J gene TRBJ2-6, with 7 positions matching TRBD1. Unmatched junction bases numbered 6, after V lost 4 bases and J lost 0 bases. CDR3 length: 17 amino acids. CDR1 and CDR2 (germline): KGHSH, LQKENI. The CDR3 here is CASSRRQGVSGANVLTF. In nucleotides, the CDR3 is TGTGCCAGCTCACGCCGACAGGGAGTCTCTGGGGCCAACGTCCTGACTTTC.

The rearrangement uses TRBV6-5 and TRBJ2-7; D call uncertain. The V end lost 2 bases, the J end lost 4 bases, and 9 bases lay between the germline ends. This CDR3 contains 13 residues. CDR1 and CDR2 (germline): MNHEY, SVGAGI. The DNA for the CDR3 is TGTGCCAGCAGTTACCGGCCCCGGTACGAGCAGTACTTC. The encoded protein is CASSYRPRYEQYF.

This clonotype has only a few counts. The gene calls are TRBV5-1 and TRBJ2-1; D is undetermined. Trimming took off 0 bases at V and 2 bases at J, with 9 bases between the two ends. Germline lookup yields CDR1 SGHRS and CDR2 YFSETQ. This CDR3 is 15 amino acids long. The CDR3 nucleotides read TGCGCCAGCAGCTTGGGAGCGTTAACCTACAATGAGCAGTTCTTC. Protein product: CASSLGALTYNEQFF.

The table lists this clonotype with many counts. The gene calls are TRBV7-2 and TRBJ2-3, with unresolved D. Germline loops: CDR1 SGHTA, CDR2 FQGNSA. Deletions cut 7 bases from V and 6 bases from J, with 11 bases between. The CDR3 length is 12 residues. The CDR3 DNA reads TGTGCCAGCAACCGACATGGGGATACGCAGTATTTT. It encodes CASNRHGDTQYF.

As for this clonotype: Since a much larger clone is just one base distant, this may be a read error. The chain recombines TRBV20-1 with TRBJ2-7; D may be TRBD2 (6 bases). Germline CDR1 is DFQATT and CDR2 is SNEGSKA (reference sequence). This CDR3 region has 16 residues. The CDR3, as DNA: TGCTGTGCTACACCCGGGTCCGGGGGAAGCTCCTACGAGCAGTACTTC. It specifies CCATPGSGGSSYEQYF.

This clonotype was detected many times. This sequence joins TRBV7-2 and TRBJ2-1; weak D call: TRBD2 (6 bases). Germline V CDR1 and CDR2: SGHTA, FQGNSA. The V end was cut by 4 bases, the J end by 0 bases, with 10 bases between. The CDR3 totals 15 residues. The CDR3 spells CASSSLANSYNEQFF. CDR3 nucleotides: TGTGCCAGCAGCTCCCTAGCGAACTCCTACAATGAGCAGTTCTTC.

The table lists this clonotype with a few counts. This CDR3 reads CSGSWAGELFF. The CDR3 DNA reads as TGCAGCGGCAGCTGGGCCGGGGAGCTGTTTTTT. The chain joins TRBV29-1 to TRBJ2-2; D gene ambiguous. Trimming removed 7 bases from V and 6 bases from J, with 9 bases in between. CDR1 SQVTM and CDR2 ANQGSEA come from the germline V gene. CDR3 size: 11 residues.

This clonotype has at least ten counts. J is TRBJ2-7 and V is TRBV5-1; 10 nucleotides match TRBD2. CDR3 length equals 16 residues. Germline CDR1 and CDR2: SGHRS and YFSETQ. The J segment lost 4 bases and the V segment lost 3 bases, leaving 10 bases of the junction unmatched. CDR3 residues: CASSSGTSVTGYEQYF. CDR3 coding DNA: TGCGCCAGCAGCTCCGGGACTAGCGTTACTGGTTACGAGCAGTACTTC. The full variable domain, completed using reference TRBV5-1 and TRBJ2-7, is KAGVTQTPRYLIKTRGQQVTLSCSPISGHRSVSWYQQTPGQGLQFLFEYFSETQRNKGNFPGRFSGRQFSNSRSEMNVSTLELGDSALYLCASSSGTSVTGYEQYFGPGTRLTVT.

This clonotype was seen more than once but under ten times. This rearrangement joins TRBV11-2 to TRBJ2-5; D perhaps matches TRBD1 (6 bases). This CDR3 region has 17 residues. With 1 base removed from V and 0 bases from J, the gap between germline ends came to 15 bases. Germline assignment: CDR1 SGHAT and CDR2 FQNNGV. The CDR3 here is CASSLVDRPLYQETQYF. In nucleotides, the CDR3 is TGTGCCAGCAGCTTAGTCGACAGGCCCTTGTACCAAGAGACCCAGTACTTC.

This clonotype appeared many times. The gene calls are TRBV9 and TRBJ2-2, with 7 positions matching TRBD2. The CDR3 covers 16 residues. Trimming at V came to 3 bases and at J to 2 bases, leaving 7 bases not matched to a gene. Per the germline V gene, CDR1 is SGDLS and CDR2 is YYNGEE. CDR3 sequence: CASSGGGRGNTGELFF. CDR3 DNA: TGTGCCAGCAGCGGTGGCGGGAGAGGAAACACCGGGGAGCTGTTTTTT.

The chain's CDR3 is CASSPHNANVETQYF. CDR3 DNA: TGTGCCAGCAGTCCACATAATGCGAATGTAGAGACCCAGTACTTC. V is TRBV12-3 or TRBV12-4 and J is TRBJ2-5; D remains unclear. This CDR3 is built from 15 residues. The V end was cut by 5 bases, the J end by 4 bases, with 17 bases between.

The chain combines TRBV7-8 with TRBJ2-3; weak D call: TRBD2 (6 bases). CDR1 is SGHVS, CDR2 FQNEAQ, per germline. Between the trimmed V and J ends, which lost 5 bases and 4 bases, there was a span of 16 bases. The CDR3 runs 15 residues. In DNA form, the CDR3 reads TGTGCCAGCAGCCGCGTCGGCGGGGTAGCAGATACGCAGTATTTT. Its protein product is CASSRVGGVADTQYF.

This clonotype was seen repeatedly, ten times or more. The chain carries TRBV27 and TRBJ1-6, with TRBD1 identical over 8 bases. CDR1 and CDR2 (germline): MNHEY, SMNVEV (reference sequence). V lost 5 bases and J lost 11; bases outside the gene matches: 11. This CDR3 spans 15 amino acids. As DNA, the CDR3 is TGTGCCAGCAGTGTAGGAGGACAGGGCATGACACCCCTCCACTTT. It codes for CASSVGGQGMTPLHF.

This clonotype was observed a few times. V and J are TRBV6-5 and TRBJ2-2; 8 bases map to TRBD1. V lost 0 bases, J lost 5 bases, and 5 bases stayed unmatched. CDR1 MNHEY and CDR2 SVGAGI come from the germline V gene. The CDR3 runs 16 residues. The CDR3 nucleotides read TGTGCCAGCAGTTACTCCTACAGGGGGGTAACCGGGGAGCTGTTTTTT. Its protein product is CASSYSYRGVTGELFF.

This clonotype was observed a few times. The chain is built from TRBV5-1 and TRBJ2-7; unclear D gene. The length of the CDR3 is 13 residues. Germline V gene data show CDR1 as SGHRS and CDR2 as YFSETQ. V gave up 7 bases and J gave up 2 bases, with 13 bases separating them. The DNA for the CDR3 is TGCGCCAGCTGGGCAGGACCTCCCTACGAGCAGTACTTC. This sequence encodes CASWAGPPYEQYF.

Ten or more counts support this clonotype. This chain joins TRBV29-1 and TRBJ2-5; D unresolved. Trimming removed 4 bases from V and 6 bases from J, with 9 bases in between. Germline V CDR1 and CDR2: SQVTM, ANQGSEA. The CDR3 runs 11 residues. CDR3 sequence (DNA): TGCAGCGTTGTTCCAGGACAGACCCAGTACTTC. Protein sequence: CSVVPGQTQYF.

The sample holds a few counts of this clonotype. The chain uses TRBV6-2 or TRBV6-3 and TRBJ2-6, with D maybe TRBD2 (5 bases). Deletions cut 5 bases from V and 1 base from J, with 24 bases between. Germline V gene sequence: CDR1 MNHEY, CDR2 SVGEGT. The CDR3 is made up of 20 amino acids. The CDR3 DNA sequence: TGTGCCAGCAGTCCGGGCCAAAATGGGAGCTACCGGTCTGGGGCCAACGTCCTGACTTTC. Encoded protein: CASSPGQNGSYRSGANVLTF.